This T cell receptor (beta chain) derives from a study of T cell changes during pregnancy in multiple sclerosis. Profiled with immunoSEQ multiplex PCR; TCRdb holds only in-frame clones, not every one. This table holds fewer than 30,000 clones, under 95% found once. The CDR3 runs to 13 residues. Germline-derived CDR1 and CDR2 are MNHEY and SMNVEV (reference sequence). V was cut by 8 bases and J by 6 bases, with 14 bases left in between. Sample: CD8+ T cells from peripheral blood mononuclear cells, taken in the third trimester of pregnancy. The TCR was taken from a female donor in good health, enrolled as a control in a pregnancy study. The chain joins TRBV27 to TRBJ2-1, with D maybe TRBD2 (5 bases). CDR3 bases: TGTGCCAGCGGTCGCGGAGGCACCAATGAGCAGTTCTTC. This codes for CASGRGGTNEQFF.